These 24 T cell receptor beta chains were sequenced from one sample in a study of shared clonotypes between healthy human individuals. TCRdb's table, derived via immunoSEQ multiplex PCR, lists solely in-frame clones and lacks some. Here the sample spans approximately 1.5 million clones, around 98% being singletons. The sample consisted of naive CD4+ T cells sorted from blood. Documented subset: CD45RA+ positively selected. These receptors were collected from a man aged 25-45 years in good health.

As regards this clone: Other DNA sequences from this sample encode an identical CDR3 as well. The chain couples TRBV18 to TRBJ2-2; D uncertain. The V gene lost 2 bases and the J gene lost 6 bases, with 4 bases spanning the gap. This CDR3 comprises 12 residues. Germline V gives CDR1 KGHSH, CDR2 LQKENI. CDR3 DNA: TGTGCCAGCTCACCAGGGGCCGGGGAGCTGTTTTTT. Its protein product is CASSPGAGELFF. The entire variable domain, with the rest obtained from reference TRBV18 and TRBJ2-2, is as follows: NAGVMQNPRHLVRRRGQEARLRCSPMKGHSHVYWYRQLPEEGLKFMVYLQKENIIDESGMPKERFSAEFPKEGPSILRIQQVVRGDSAAYFCASSPGAGELFFGEGSRLTVL.

This chain uses TRBV9 with TRBJ2-3; D might be TRBD2 (5 bases). Deletions cut 4 bases from V and 2 bases from J, with 20 bases between. CDR3 size: 17 residues. CDR1 and CDR2 (germline): SGDLS, YYNGEE. The CDR3 DNA reads TGTGCCAGCAGCCCTCTCGCGAGCGGACCCCCCACAGATACGCAGTATTTT. Translated: CASSPLASGPPTDTQYF. Full variable domain (missing parts from reference TRBV9 and TRBJ2-3): DSGVTQTPKHLITATGQRVTLRCSPRSGDLSVYWYQQSLDQGLQFLIQYYNGEERAKGNILERFSAQQFPDLHSELNLSSLELGDSALYFCASSPLASGPPTDTQYFGPGTRLTVL.

J is TRBJ1-2 and V is TRBV6-5; D might be TRBD1 (6 bases). The V gene lost 5 bases and the J gene lost 2 bases, with 9 bases spanning the gap. Germline CDR1 reads MNHEY; CDR2 reads SVGAGI. This CDR3 is 13 amino acids long. The CDR3 loop is CASSPQGNYGYTF. CDR3 sequence (DNA): TGTGCCAGCAGTCCTCAGGGGAACTATGGCTACACCTTC.

The gene calls are TRBV27 and TRBJ2-2; tentative D call: TRBD2 (5 bases). Trimming took off 2 bases at V and 0 bases at J, with 19 bases between the two ends. Germline V gives CDR1 MNHEY, CDR2 SMNVEV (reference sequence). There are 19 residues in the CDR3. In nucleotides, the CDR3 is TGTGCCAGCAGTTTAAGGAGGTCACCAAATTCCGCGAACACCGGGGAGCTGTTTTTT. The encoded protein is CASSLRRSPNSANTGELFF.

V is TRBV5-4 and J is TRBJ2-7, with 7 positions matching TRBD1. The junction had 7 bases not matched to a gene; V was cut back by 4 bases and J by 3 bases. The CDR3 has 14 amino acids. Germline CDR1 reads SGHNT; CDR2 reads YYREEE (reference sequence). CDR3 nucleotides: TGTGCCAGCAGCCTTGAAACAGGGGTCTACGAGCAGTACTTC. Translation: CASSLETGVYEQYF.

This clone was recorded once. The chain has TRBV7-9 and TRBJ2-2; the match to TRBD1 covers 9 bases. The trim removed 5 bases at V and 7 bases at J, leaving 8 bases unmatched. The CDR3 runs to 15 residues. Germline CDR1 is SEHNR and CDR2 is FQNEAQ (reference sequence). Written as DNA, the CDR3 is TGTGCCAGCAGCCGAACTACAGGGGGCATCGGGGAGCTGTTTTTT. Encoded protein: CASSRTTGGIGELFF.

The rearrangement uses TRBV27 and TRBJ2-1, with 14 bases lining up with TRBD2. Germline V lookup: CDR1 MNHEY, CDR2 SMNVEV (reference sequence). The CDR3 extends over 19 amino acids. V lost 6 bases to trimming and J lost 1 base; unmatched junction nucleotides: 11. CDR3 amino acids: CASRNQGLAGVQSYNEQFF. CDR3 sequence (DNA): TGTGCCAGCAGGAACCAGGGACTAGCGGGAGTCCAGTCCTACAATGAGCAGTTCTTC.

The gene calls are TRBV2 and TRBJ2-7; D gene unclear. This CDR3 spans 11 amino acids. The V end lost 7 bases, the J end lost 6 bases, and 10 bases lay between the germline ends. Germline V CDR1 and CDR2: SNHLY, FYNNEI. CDR3 protein: CASKQSLEQYF. Here the CDR3 DNA reads TGTGCCAGCAAACAGTCCCTCGAGCAGTACTTC.

The genes are TRBV6-1 and TRBJ2-3, with a weak D call TRBD1 (5 bases). Trimming took 8 bases from V and 8 from J, leaving 17 bases between them. In germline, CDR1 is MNHNS, CDR2 SASEGT. The CDR3 runs to 13 residues. This CDR3 reads CASEVQPQGTQYF. The CDR3 nucleotides are TGTGCCAGCGAGGTCCAGCCGCAGGGTACGCAGTATTTT.

J is TRBJ2-1 and V is TRBV5-1, with TRBD2 matching 10 bases. Per germline, CDR1 SGHRS and CDR2 YFSETQ. This CDR3 region has 16 residues. Trimming cost V 4 bases and J 8 bases; bases outside gene matches: 12. The CDR3 loop reads CASSGFGAGGTHEQFF. The CDR3 coding sequence is TGCGCCAGCAGCGGGTTTGGAGCGGGAGGGACGCATGAGCAGTTCTTC.

V and J are TRBV4-1 and TRBJ2-1, with 10 bases that match TRBD2. CDR1 and CDR2 from the germline V gene are MGHRA and YSYEKL. The CDR3 is 17 amino acids. Unmatched junction bases numbered 18, after V lost 6 bases and J lost 10 bases. CDR3 sequence reads: CASRLRVVLAGRGEQFF. The DNA for the CDR3 is TGCGCCAGCAGACTAAGAGTAGTACTAGCGGGACGAGGGGAGCAGTTCTTC.

The chain is built from TRBV14 and TRBJ2-7; no definite D call. Germline CDR1 and CDR2: SGHDN and FVKESK. CDR3 size: 14 residues. V shed 4 bases and J shed 3 bases, with 13 bases lying between them. DNA of the CDR3: TGTGCCAGCAGCCCCCATGCGATTTTCTACGAGCAGTACTTC. Its protein product is CASSPHAIFYEQYF.

The chain employs TRBV27 and TRBJ2-7; 7 bases are a match to TRBD2. Germline lookup yields CDR1 MNHEY and CDR2 SMNVEV (reference sequence). J gave up 3 bases and V 7 bases, and 12 bases lay outside the gene matches. The CDR3 spans 15 residues. This CDR3 is CASKWEAGSVYEQYF. CDR3 nucleotides: TGTGCCAGCAAATGGGAAGCGGGGTCGGTCTACGAGCAGTACTTC.

The chain carries TRBV4-2 and TRBJ1-2; no firm D call. Germline values: CDR1 LGHNA, CDR2 YNFKEQ. V was cut by 0 bases and J by 4 bases, with 12 bases left in between. The CDR3 totals 15 residues. CDR3 bases: TGTGCCAGCAGCCAAGATCGAGCAGGCTCCTATGGCTACACCTTC. Translation gives CASSQDRAGSYGYTF.

The J gene is TRBJ2-7, the V gene TRBV6-5; D perhaps matches TRBD1 (6 bases). The V end lost 2 bases, the J end lost 4 bases, and 18 bases lay between the germline ends. The CDR3 sequence is 16 residues long. Looked up from germline, CDR1 is MNHEY and CDR2 is SVGAGI. For the CDR3, the DNA is TGTGCCAGCAGTTACCGGCAGTTTGGGGGCACATACGAGCAGTACTTC. It yields the protein CASSYRQFGGTYEQYF.

This clone was seen a single time. The rearrangement links TRBV7-8 to TRBJ2-7, with TRBD1 matching over 9 bases. V shed 5 bases and J 1 base; nucleotides not matched to a gene: 6. Germline CDR1 reads SGHVS; CDR2 reads FQNEAQ. The CDR3 covers 15 residues. CDR3 coding DNA: TGTGCCAGCAGCCTAGGACAGGGGCCTTCCTACGAGCAGTACTTC. Protein sequence: CASSLGQGPSYEQYF. Variable domain in full (rest from reference TRBV7-8 and TRBJ2-7): GAGVSQSPRYKVAKRGQDVALRCDPISGHVSLFWYQQALGQGPEFLTYFQNEAQLDKSGLPSDRFFAERPEGSVSTLKIQRTQQEDSAVYLCASSLGQGPSYEQYFGPGTRLTVT.

To note about this clone: Other DNA variants within this sample encode the same CDR3. This chain connects TRBV5-1 to TRBJ1-1; a weak D match, TRBD1 (6 bases). V gave up 4 bases and J gave up 1 base, with 11 bases separating them. The CDR3 is 14 amino acids. Looked up from germline, CDR1 is SGHRS and CDR2 is YFSETQ. The CDR3 DNA reads TGCGCCAGCAGCCTCGGGACAACGAACACTGAAGCTTTCTTT. Translated: CASSLGTTNTEAFF.

This clone was observed a single time. The chain carries TRBV5-1 and TRBJ1-2, with a possible D match to TRBD1 (5 bases). The V end was cut by 3 bases, the J end by 3 bases, with 12 bases between. The CDR3 runs to 14 residues. From germline, CDR1 is SGHRS and CDR2 YFSETQ. The CDR3 bases are TGCGCCAGCAGCTCCACTACAGGCTACTATGGCTACACCTTC. This gives the protein CASSSTTGYYGYTF.

The CDR3 loop reads CASSPSGTGDPETQYF. The DNA of the CDR3 is TGTGCCAGCTCACCATCGGGGACAGGGGACCCAGAGACCCAGTACTTC. The V call is TRBV18, the J call TRBJ2-5; 10 nucleotides match TRBD1. The CDR3 extends over 16 amino acids. The J segment lost 4 bases and the V segment lost 2 bases, leaving 7 bases of the junction unmatched. Germline-derived CDR1 and CDR2 are KGHSH and LQKENI.

This chain uses TRBV9 with TRBJ2-2; 12 nucleotides line up with TRBD2. J was trimmed by 8 bases and V by 0 bases; bases with no gene match: 5. CDR1 is SGDLS, CDR2 YYNGEE, per germline. The CDR3 loop spans 16 amino acids. The CDR3 region has the DNA TGTGCCAGCAGCGTAGTGACTAGCGGGAGTACTGGGGAGCTGTTTTTT. Residues: CASSVVTSGSTGELFF.

The chain couples TRBV18 to TRBJ2-2; TRBD1 agrees at 9 bases. The germline gives CDR1 KGHSH, CDR2 LQKENI. This CDR3 has 15 amino acids. After removal of 5 bases from V and 3 bases from J, the junction contained 4 bases not matched to a gene. The CDR3 coding sequence is TGTGCCAGCTCAGCGAGACAGGGGGACACCGGGGAGCTGTTTTTT. The encoded protein is CASSARQGDTGELFF.

J is TRBJ2-7 and V is TRBV25-1; the D call may be TRBD1 or TRBD2 (5 bases each). CDR3 length equals 16 residues. V was pared by 1 base and J by 2 bases, with 15 bases between. Germline V gene data show CDR1 as MGHDK and CDR2 as SYGVNS. Written as DNA, the CDR3 is TGTGCCAGCAGTGAATCCCCGCTCGGGACGACCTACGAGCAGTACTTC. This gives the protein CASSESPLGTTYEQYF.

The chain carries TRBV5-1 and TRBJ2-1, with D tentatively TRBD2 (5 bases). The V gene's germline CDR1 is SGHRS and CDR2 YFSETQ. Deletions cut 3 bases from V and 4 bases from J, with 14 bases between. CDR3 length equals 15 residues. For the CDR3, the DNA is TGCGCCAGCAGCTCCAGACTGGGGAGTTACAATGAGCAGTTCTTC. It translates to CASSSRLGSYNEQFF.

The chain links TRBV29-1 to TRBJ1-4; D is undetermined. Trimming took off 7 bases at V and 8 bases at J, with 17 bases between the two ends. The CDR3 has 13 amino acids. CDR1 and CDR2 from the germline V gene are SQVTM and ANQGSEA. The CDR3 sequence: CSATLLAREKLFF. The CDR3 bases are TGCAGCGCCACACTCCTTGCAAGGGAAAAACTGTTTTTT.